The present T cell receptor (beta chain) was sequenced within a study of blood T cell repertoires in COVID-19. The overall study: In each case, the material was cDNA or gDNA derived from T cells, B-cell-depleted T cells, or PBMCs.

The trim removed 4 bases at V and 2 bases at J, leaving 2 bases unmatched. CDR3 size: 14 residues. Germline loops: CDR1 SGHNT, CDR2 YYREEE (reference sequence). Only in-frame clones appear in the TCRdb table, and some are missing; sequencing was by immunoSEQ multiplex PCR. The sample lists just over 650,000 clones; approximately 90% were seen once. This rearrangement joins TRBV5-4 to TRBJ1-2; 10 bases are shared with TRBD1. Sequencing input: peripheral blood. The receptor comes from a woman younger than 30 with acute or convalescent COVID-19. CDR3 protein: CASSPDRGNYGYTF. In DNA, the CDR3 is TGTGCCAGCAGCCCGGACAGGGGGAACTATGGCTACACCTTC.